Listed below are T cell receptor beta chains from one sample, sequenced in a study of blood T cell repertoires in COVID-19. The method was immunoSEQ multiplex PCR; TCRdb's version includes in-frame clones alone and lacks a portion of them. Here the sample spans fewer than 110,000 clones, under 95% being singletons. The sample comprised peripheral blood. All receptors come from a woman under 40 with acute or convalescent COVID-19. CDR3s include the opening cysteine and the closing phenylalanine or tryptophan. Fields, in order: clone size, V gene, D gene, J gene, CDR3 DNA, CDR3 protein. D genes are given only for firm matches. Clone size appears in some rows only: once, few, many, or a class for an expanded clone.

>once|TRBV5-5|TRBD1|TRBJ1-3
TGTGCCAGCAGCTTGGACAGGGGAACGGGAAACACCATATATTTT
CASSLDRGTGNTIYF
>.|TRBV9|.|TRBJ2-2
TGTGCCAGCAGCGTAGTTGGGACACTGAACACCGGGGAGCTGTTTTTT
CASSVVGTLNTGELFF
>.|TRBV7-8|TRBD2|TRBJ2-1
TGTGCCAGCAGCTTAGAAGGGGCGGGACTAAAGTCGCAGTTCTTC
CASSLEGAGLKSQFF
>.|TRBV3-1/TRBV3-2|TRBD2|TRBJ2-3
TGTGCCAGCAGCCGGCGGGGGGGCACGGCAGATACGCAGTATTTT
CASSRRGGTADTQYF
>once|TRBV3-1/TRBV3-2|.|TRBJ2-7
TGTGCCAGCAGCCAAGGGAGAGTGGCCTACGAGCAGTACTTC
CASSQGRVAYEQYF
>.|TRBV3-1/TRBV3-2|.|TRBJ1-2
TGTGCCAGCAGCCAGGGCAGAACCTCTCATGGCTACACCTTC
CASSQGRTSHGYTF
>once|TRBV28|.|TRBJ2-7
TGTGCCAGCAGTCCACAGGGTTTTCGAAACGAGCAGTACTTC
CASSPQGFRNEQYF
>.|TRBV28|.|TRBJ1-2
TGTGCCAGCAGTCCCGGCGGGAGAGGCACCTTC
CASSPGGRGTF
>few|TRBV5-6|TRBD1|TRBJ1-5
TGTGCCAGCAGCATGGGGGACAGGGGGATTCAGCCCCAGCATTTT
CASSMGDRGIQPQHF
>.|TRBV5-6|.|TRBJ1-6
TGTGCCAGCAGCTTAACAGCCCGGGGATCACCCCTCCACTTT
CASSLTARGSPLHF
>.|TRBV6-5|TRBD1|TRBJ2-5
TGTGCCAGCAGTATTACAGGGGTAGAGACCCAGTACTTC
CASSITGVETQYF
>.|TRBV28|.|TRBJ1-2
TGTGCCAGCAGTTCGTATCGGTTACGGCGGGAGGGCTACACCTTC
CASSSYRLRREGYTF
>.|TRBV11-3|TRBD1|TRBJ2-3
TGTGCCAGCAGCTCCCCCAGGGGGCCCGGAGATACGCAGTATTTT
CASSSPRGPGDTQYF
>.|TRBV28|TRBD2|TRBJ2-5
TGTGCCAGCAGTCCCCAGAGACTAGCGGGCGGGGAGACCCAGTACTTC
CASSPQRLAGGETQYF
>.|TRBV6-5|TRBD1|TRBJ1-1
TGTGCCAGCTGTCCCGGGACAGGGCTAGCTTTCTTT
CASCPGTGLAFF
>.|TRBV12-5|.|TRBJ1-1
TGTGCTAGTGCTTCAGGTAGTAGTAACACTGAAGCTTTCTTT
CASASGSSNTEAFF
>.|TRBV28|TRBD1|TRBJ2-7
TGTGCCAGCAGGGGACAGGGTATCTACGAGCAGTACTTC
CASRGQGIYEQYF
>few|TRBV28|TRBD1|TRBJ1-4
TGTGCCACAGGACAGGAATCAACTAATGAAAAACTGTTTTTT
CATGQESTNEKLFF
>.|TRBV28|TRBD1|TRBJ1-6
TGTGCCAGCAGTTCAATACAGGGGCAGGGTTATAATTCACCCCTCCACTTT
CASSSIQGQGYNSPLHF
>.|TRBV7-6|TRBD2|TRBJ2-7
TGTGCCAGCAGCTTAGGCGGACTAGCGGGAGAAGGGGGCGAGCAGTACTTC
CASSLGGLAGEGGEQYF
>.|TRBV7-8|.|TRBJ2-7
TGTGCCAGCAGCTTAGTCAACGAGCAGTACTTC
CASSLVNEQYF
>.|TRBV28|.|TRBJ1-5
TGTGCCAGCAGTTTTTTCGGGCAGCCCCAGCATTTT
CASSFFGQPQHF
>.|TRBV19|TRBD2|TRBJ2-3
TGTGCCAGTAGTATTCTCGGACTAGCGGGGGATACAGATACGCAGTATTTT
CASSILGLAGDTDTQYF
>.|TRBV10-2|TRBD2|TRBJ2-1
TGCGCCAGCAGTGAGTTGGCTAGCGGGAGGCTGAGCTCCTACAATGAGCAGTTCTTC
CASSELASGRLSSYNEQFF
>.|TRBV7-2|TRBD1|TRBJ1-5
TGTGCCAGCAGCTTAGCCAGGACAGGGGCGACGATTCAGCCCCAGCATTTT
CASSLARTGATIQPQHF
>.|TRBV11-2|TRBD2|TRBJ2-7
TGTGCCAGCTCGGGGGGGGTCTACGAGCAGTACTTC
CASSGGVYEQYF
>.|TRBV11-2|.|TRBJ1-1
TGTGCCAGCAGGATTCCGGGGAGGTTGAACACTGAAGCTTTCTTT
CASRIPGRLNTEAFF
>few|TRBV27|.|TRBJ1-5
TGTGCCAGCAGTTTAGTACAGGGCAATCAGCCCCAGCATTTT
CASSLVQGNQPQHF
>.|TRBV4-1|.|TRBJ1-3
TGCGCCAGCAGCCAATCCAACAGCCTCTCTGGAAACACCATATATTTT
CASSQSNSLSGNTIYF
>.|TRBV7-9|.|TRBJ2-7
TGTGCCACCACGGGTCAGTCCGAGCAGTACTTC
CATTGQSEQYF
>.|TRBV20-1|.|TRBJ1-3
TGCAGTGCTGAACAGGGAAACACCATATATTTT
CSAEQGNTIYF
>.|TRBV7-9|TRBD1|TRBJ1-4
TGTGCCAGCAGCTTGGGTCAGGGGGACGAAAAACTGTTTTTT
CASSLGQGDEKLFF
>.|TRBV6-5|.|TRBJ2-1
TGTGCCAGCAGCCTAACCGGTCACAGAGACAATGAGCAGTTCTTC
CASSLTGHRDNEQFF
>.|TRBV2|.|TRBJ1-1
TGTGCCAGCAGTGAACTTGGGGCGGCGAACACTGAAGCTTTCTTT
CASSELGAANTEAFF
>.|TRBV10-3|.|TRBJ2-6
TGTGCCATCAGTGAGAGGGGAATAGCCTTGACTGGGGCCAACGTCCTGACTTTC
CAISERGIALTGANVLTF
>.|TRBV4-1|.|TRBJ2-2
TGCGCCAGCAGCCAAGAGGGGCAGCTGAACACCGGGGAGCTGTTTTTT
CASSQEGQLNTGELFF
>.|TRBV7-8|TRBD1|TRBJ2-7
TGTGCCAGCAGCCTACTTTTTCCGGGACAGGGGAATCTTGAGCAGTACTTC
CASSLLFPGQGNLEQYF
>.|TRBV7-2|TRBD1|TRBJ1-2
TGTGCCAGCAGCCTGACGCGACAGGGTCTGGGGGGCTACACCTTC
CASSLTRQGLGGYTF
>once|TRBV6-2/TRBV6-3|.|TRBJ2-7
TGTGCCAGCAGTAAAAATACAGGCTACGAGCAGTACTTC
CASSKNTGYEQYF
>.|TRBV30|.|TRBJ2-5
TGTGCCTGGAGTAAAATCTCAGGGGCGATGTACCAAGAGACCCAGTACTTC
CAWSKISGAMYQETQYF
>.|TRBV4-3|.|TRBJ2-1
TGCGCCAGCAGCCAAGCGGGAAACTCCTACAATGAGCAGTTCTTC
CASSQAGNSYNEQFF
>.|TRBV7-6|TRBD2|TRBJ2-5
TGTGCCAGCAGCTGGAAGCGGGAGGGCCGAAGGGAGACCCAGTACTTC
CASSWKREGRRETQYF
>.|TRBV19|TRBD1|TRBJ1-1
TGTGCCAGTAGTACCCGGACAGGGGACACTGAAGCTTTCTTT
CASSTRTGDTEAFF
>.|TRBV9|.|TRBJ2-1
TGTGCCAGCAGCGTAAGTCAGTCCAATGAGCAGTTCTTC
CASSVSQSNEQFF
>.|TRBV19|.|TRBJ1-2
TGTGCCAGTAAGAAAGGGGCTGGCTACACCTTC
CASKKGAGYTF
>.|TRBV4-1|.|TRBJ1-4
TGCGCCAGCAGCCAAGATCATCCAACAGATGAAAAACTGTTTTTT
CASSQDHPTDEKLFF
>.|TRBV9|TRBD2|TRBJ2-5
TGTGCCAGCAGCGTAGCTAGCGGGGGCCAAGAGACCCAGTACTTC
CASSVASGGQETQYF
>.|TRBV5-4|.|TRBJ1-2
TGTGCCAGCAGCTTGGGCTCGGTCGACTCAACCTATGGCTACACCTTC
CASSLGSVDSTYGYTF
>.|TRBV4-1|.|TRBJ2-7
TGCGCCAGCAGCCAATCACGGTGGGGGGACGAGCAGTACTTC
CASSQSRWGDEQYF
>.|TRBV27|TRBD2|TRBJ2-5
TGTGCCAGCAGTCCCGGACTAGGACAAGAGACCCAGTACTTC
CASSPGLGQETQYF